Given below is one T cell receptor beta chain in context. Original methodology: Estimation of nucleated cell counts was performed using reference gene primer amplification. Method: immunoSEQ multiplex PCR; TCRdb's copy keeps in-frame clones and lacks some. V, J and clone size reflect that table, while D and trimming were determined from the DNA. The sample has around 250,000 clones; around 81% are singletons. This sample was taken from a study of blood T cell repertoires in COVID-19. Study details: Acute-phase and convalescent COVID-19 samples originated in the United States, Italy and Spain. PBMCs, B-cell-depleted T cells, or T cells provided the cDNA or gDNA that made up the material.

In germline, CDR1 is SEHNR, CDR2 FQNEAQ (reference sequence). The V end lost 2 bases, the J end lost 4 bases, and 13 bases lay between the germline ends. This CDR3 contains 15 residues. This clonotype originated in a man aged 50 to 59 with active or convalescent COVID-19. The rearrangement links TRBV7-9 to TRBJ2-3, with a possible D match to TRBD2 (5 bases). Sequencing input: peripheral blood. The CDR3 DNA is TGTGCCAGCAGCTTATTTGAGGGAATTGCAGATACGCAGTATTTT. This codes for CASSLFEGIADTQYF.